What follows are 31 T cell receptor beta chains derived from one specimen sequenced in a study of cytomegalovirus exposure and HLA in healthy donors. PCR involved 60 Vbeta and 13 Jbeta primers. Data came from immunoSEQ multiplex PCR; TCRdb stores just in-frame clones and leaves some out. The repertoire includes about 60,000 clones, approximately 80% of them detected once, and around 2.4% sits in the top ten. The source material was PBMCs. The receptor source for this set is a female donor in good health and CMV-seronegative.

The table lists this clone with a count of one. This chain connects TRBV19 to TRBJ2-3; 11 bases fit TRBD2. J lost 4 bases, V lost 7 bases, and 16 bases had no gene match. This CDR3 contains 18 residues. Germline V gene sequence: CDR1 LNHDA, CDR2 SQIVND (reference sequence). CDR3 in amino acids: CASTLTGTSGAFPDTQYF. CDR3 sequence (DNA): TGTGCCAGTACCTTAACCGGGACTAGCGGAGCCTTCCCAGATACGCAGTATTTT.

V is TRBV9 and J is TRBJ2-5, with TRBD2 matching 8 bases. CDR1 is SGDLS, CDR2 YYNGEE, per germline. The trim removed 0 bases at V and 5 bases at J, leaving 18 bases unmatched. The CDR3 length is 19 residues. CDR3 residues: CASSVGVSGVLGGGETQYF. The CDR3 DNA is TGTGCCAGCAGCGTAGGGGTTAGCGGGGTCTTAGGCGGTGGGGAGACCCAGTACTTC.

CDR3 bases: TGTGCCAGCAGTTTAACAGGTCCCAATGAGCAGTTCTTC. Translating it yields CASSLTGPNEQFF. The V call is TRBV27, the J call TRBJ2-1; D perhaps matches TRBD1 (5 bases). With 2 bases removed from V and 6 bases from J, the gap between germline ends came to 8 bases. The CDR3 runs 13 residues. CDR1 and CDR2 from the germline V gene are MNHEY and SMNVEV (reference sequence).

This clone turned up a few times. The rearrangement uses TRBV5-1 and TRBJ2-3; TRBD2 aligns across 8 bases. Germline V gene lookup returns CDR1 SGHRS and CDR2 YFSETQ. V was clipped by 4 bases and J by 2 bases; unmatched bases: 9. The CDR3 sequence is 16 residues long. DNA of the CDR3: TGCGCCAGCAGCCCGGGGGGGGGAACACACACAGATACGCAGTATTTT. Its protein product is CASSPGGGTHTDTQYF.

The chain couples TRBV5-8 to TRBJ2-2; 10 nucleotides align to TRBD1. The CDR3 extends over 16 amino acids. Losses at the gene ends were 4 bases for V and 0 bases for J; bases not matched to a gene: 3. Germline CDR1 and CDR2: SGHTS and YDEGEE. CDR3 bases: TGTGCCAGCAGCCAAGGACAGGGGGCGAACACCGGGGAGCTGTTTTTT. Amino acid sequence: CASSQGQGANTGELFF.

This rearrangement joins TRBV28 to TRBJ2-3, with a tentative D call TRBD2 (5 bases). Germline assignment: CDR1 MDHEN and CDR2 SYDVKM. Trimming removed 3 bases from V and 2 bases from J, with 9 bases in between. The CDR3 covers 14 residues. The CDR3 bases are TGTGCCAGCAGTTTCGGAGGATACACAGATACGCAGTATTTT. The encoded protein is CASSFGGYTDTQYF.

This clone was seen once. CDR3 DNA sequence: TGCGCCAGCAGCTTGGGCGGGGAAGGCGGACCCTACGAGCAGTACTTC. Translating it yields CASSLGGEGGPYEQYF. This chain joins TRBV5-1 and TRBJ2-7, with a tentative D call TRBD2 (6 bases). Looked up from germline, CDR1 is SGHRS and CDR2 is YFSETQ. The CDR3 is made up of 16 amino acids. V was shortened by 0 bases and J by 2 bases, with 15 bases between the two germline ends.

The chain has TRBV19 and TRBJ1-5; D perhaps matches TRBD1 (6 bases). V lost 8 bases to trimming and J lost 7 bases, with 24 bases between them. The CDR3 extends over 16 amino acids. In germline, CDR1 is LNHDA, CDR2 SQIVND (reference sequence). The CDR3 here is CASGMTGVPLDQPQHF. CDR3 nucleotides: TGTGCCAGTGGGATGACAGGCGTACCGCTCGACCAGCCCCAGCATTTT.

The rearrangement uses TRBV29-1 and TRBJ2-3, with TRBD2 matching 9 bases. Trimming removed 5 bases from V and 4 bases from J; junction bases left unmatched: 16. The CDR3 is 17 residues long. Germline CDR1 SQVTM, CDR2 ANQGSEA. The CDR3 coding sequence is TGCAGCGTTATCTCCTCCGCGGGAGGGCCGGGAGCAGATACGCAGTATTTT. Protein: CSVISSAGGPGADTQYF.

The J gene is TRBJ2-5, the V gene TRBV9, with 13 nucleotides matching TRBD2. V was pared by 0 bases and J by 1 base, with 0 bases of the junction left unmatched. The CDR3 length is 16 residues. CDR1 and CDR2 from the germline V gene are SGDLS and YYNGEE. The DNA for the CDR3 is TGTGCCAGCAGCGTAGGGACTAGCGGGGGCCAAGAGACCCAGTACTTC. The encoded protein is CASSVGTSGGQETQYF.

This chain links TRBV11-3 with TRBJ2-1; 7 bases align to TRBD2. In germline, CDR1 is SGHNT, CDR2 YENEEA. The CDR3 is 17 amino acids. The trim removed 6 bases at V and 3 bases at J, leaving 14 bases unmatched. The CDR3 DNA follows: TGTGCCAGCAGTTCCATTGCCCGAGCTAGCGGCTACAATGAGCAGTTCTTC. Its translation: CASSSIARASGYNEQFF.

This clone appeared a single time. The chain links TRBV28 to TRBJ1-1, with 8 positions matching TRBD1. The V segment lost 4 bases and the J segment 1 base; nucleotides outside the gene matches: 8. Per the germline V gene, CDR1 is MDHEN and CDR2 is SYDVKM. This CDR3 region has 16 residues. DNA for the CDR3: TGTGCCAGCAGTTCCCGGACAGGGAGAAGGAACACTGAAGCTTTCTTT. It translates to CASSSRTGRRNTEAFF.

This clone is a singleton in its sample. The chain joins TRBV9 to TRBJ2-7; possible D gene TRBD2, 6 bases. The CDR3 extends over 16 amino acids. Per the germline V gene, CDR1 is SGDLS and CDR2 is YYNGEE. Trimming removed 3 bases from V and 4 bases from J, with 20 bases in between. The CDR3 bases are TGTGCCAGCAGCGAGGAGGGGTTAGGCCTCGGGTACGAGCAGTACTTC. Translating gives CASSEEGLGLGYEQYF.

This rearrangement joins TRBV5-4 to TRBJ2-7; 7 nucleotides match TRBD2. V dropped 3 bases and J dropped 5; count of bases not matched to a gene: 5. In germline, CDR1 is SGHNT, CDR2 YYREEE (reference sequence). This CDR3 has 13 amino acids. The CDR3 loop is CASSWEGPDEQYF. CDR3 sequence (DNA): TGTGCCAGCAGCTGGGAGGGTCCCGACGAGCAGTACTTC.

This clone appeared a few times. The J gene is TRBJ2-7, the V gene TRBV13, with 7 nucleotides matching TRBD2. Germline trimming cut 4 bases from V and 1 base from J; bases unmatched to any gene: 7. Germline values: CDR1 PRHDT, CDR2 FYEKMQ (reference sequence). CDR3 length equals 15 residues. The CDR3 here is CASSSSSGYSYEQYF. The DNA for the CDR3 is TGTGCCAGCAGCTCCTCTAGCGGTTATTCCTACGAGCAGTACTTC.

Notes on this clone: Other DNA sequences of this sample code for an identical CDR3. The CDR3 DNA sequence: TGTGCCAGCAGCTTAGGGGGGGGGAACTATGGCTACACCTTC. Translating it yields CASSLGGGNYGYTF. This chain links TRBV7-2 with TRBJ1-2; the D gene is possibly TRBD1 (5 bases). The CDR3 is 14 amino acids. Trimming left V 1 base short and J 2 bases short, with 8 bases between. The germline V gene encodes CDR1 SGHTA and CDR2 FQGNSA.

The V and J genes are TRBV7-2 and TRBJ2-5; 9 bases match TRBD2. Germline V gene lookup returns CDR1 SGHTA and CDR2 FQGNSA. V was clipped by 3 bases and J by 5 bases; unmatched bases: 7. This CDR3 is 15 amino acids long. The CDR3 sequence: CASSFGGGARETQYF. As DNA, the CDR3 is TGTGCCAGCAGCTTTGGCGGGGGGGCCCGGGAGACCCAGTACTTC.

The J gene is TRBJ2-3, the V gene TRBV5-1; D might be TRBD2 (7 bases). Trimming removed 0 bases from V and 5 bases from J, with 13 bases in between. Germline V gene data show CDR1 as SGHRS and CDR2 as YFSETQ. CDR3 size: 15 residues. The CDR3 loop is CASSLDRAGEDTQYF. CDR3 coding DNA: TGCGCCAGCAGCTTGGACAGGGCGGGGGAAGATACGCAGTATTTT.

As regards this clone: The junction does not match germline at one end; this may be a read error. This chain connects TRBV18 to TRBJ2-7, with D maybe TRBD2 (5 bases). This CDR3 has 13 amino acids. Germline loops: CDR1 KGHSH, CDR2 LQKENI. CDR3: CASSASSTYERYF. The CDR3 nucleotides read TGTGCCAGCTCGGCTAGCAGTACCTACGAGCGGTACTTC.

This rearrangement joins TRBV2 to TRBJ2-3; 7 positions match TRBD1. V was clipped by 6 bases and J by 0 bases; unmatched bases: 6. The germline V gene has CDR1 SNHLY and CDR2 FYNNEI. This CDR3 contains 15 residues. This CDR3 is CASRRDSPSTDTQYF. The CDR3, as DNA: TGTGCCAGCAGGAGGGACAGTCCTAGCACAGATACGCAGTATTTT.

This clone has just a few counts. For the CDR3, the DNA is TGTGCCAGCAGTTCATCTGCCGGGACTAGCGGGAGGGGGGAGTACTTC. Protein product: CASSSSAGTSGRGEYF. This rearrangement joins TRBV28 to TRBJ2-7; 16 bases fit TRBD2. The length of the CDR3 is 16 residues. J gave up 11 bases and V 4 bases, and 11 bases lay outside the gene matches. Germline V lookup: CDR1 MDHEN, CDR2 SYDVKM. The variable domain in full, completed from reference TRBV28 and TRBJ2-7, reads DVKVTQSSRYLVKRTGEKVFLECVQDMDHENMFWYRQDPGLGLRLIYFSYDVKMKEKGDIPEGYSVSREKKERFSLILESASTNQTSMYLCASSSSAGTSGRGEYFGPGTRLTVT.

J is TRBJ2-3 and V is TRBV5-8; tentatively, D is TRBD1 (6 bases). Trimming cost V 7 bases and J 0 bases, with 12 bases left between them. This CDR3 comprises 14 residues. CDR1 SGHTS and CDR2 YDEGEE come from the germline V gene. CDR3 protein: CASGVGASTDTQYF. In DNA, the CDR3 is TGTGCCAGCGGGGTGGGGGCGAGCACAGATACGCAGTATTTT.

The V call is TRBV21-1, the J call TRBJ2-7; the DNA was not used to check the table's D call, TRBD1. TRBV21-1 is labeled a pseudogene. CDR3 length: 11 residues. The chain's CDR3 is CASRQVSEQYF. In DNA form, the CDR3 reads TGTGCCAGCAGGCAGGTATCCGAGCAGTACTTC.

The chain combines TRBV5-6 with TRBJ2-7; no clear D gene. CDR1 and CDR2 from the germline V gene are SGHDT and YYEEEE. Trimming took 2 bases from V and 2 from J, leaving 5 bases between them. This CDR3 spans 12 amino acids. Written as DNA, the CDR3 is TGTGCCAGCAGCTTTGCTACCTACGAGCAGTACTTC. Translated: CASSFATYEQYF.

The V and J genes are TRBV5-1 and TRBJ2-5; 7 bases align to TRBD1. The junction had 13 bases not matched to a gene; V was cut back by 4 bases and J by 1 base. Per the germline V gene, CDR1 is SGHRS and CDR2 is YFSETQ. CDR3 length: 17 residues. Here the CDR3 reads CASSPDRVDRVQETQYF. In DNA form, the CDR3 reads TGCGCCAGCAGCCCGGATAGAGTAGACAGGGTCCAAGAGACCCAGTACTTC.

CDR3 DNA sequence: TGTGCCAGAAGCCCGCCCGAGACAGGGGGGGAGACCCAGTACTTC. Protein sequence: CARSPPETGGETQYF. This rearrangement joins TRBV9 to TRBJ2-5, with 9 bases aligning to TRBD1. Germline lookup yields CDR1 SGDLS and CDR2 YYNGEE. Trimming at V came to 8 bases and at J to 5 bases, leaving 13 bases not matched to a gene. The CDR3 runs 15 residues. Combining the CDR3 with reference TRBV9 and TRBJ2-5 gives the whole variable domain DSGVTQTPKHLITATGQRVTLRCSPRSGDLSVYWYQQSLDQGLQFLIQYYNGEERAKGNILERFSAQQFPDLHSELNLSSLELGDSALYFCARSPPETGGETQYFGPGTRLLVL.

The chain has TRBV7-2 and TRBJ2-3; no firm D call. CDR3 length: 12 residues. Germline lookup yields CDR1 SGHTA and CDR2 FQGNSA. V gave up 4 bases and J gave up 5 bases, with 7 bases separating them. This chain's CDR3 is CASSSLGDTQYF. CDR3 in DNA: TGTGCCAGCAGCTCCCTCGGAGATACGCAGTATTTT.

The chain is built from TRBV5-4 and TRBJ2-1, with 12 bases identical to TRBD2. Germline V gene data show CDR1 as SGHNT and CDR2 as YYREEE (reference sequence). This CDR3 comprises 16 residues. V lost 0 bases and J lost 9; bases outside the gene matches: 7. CDR3 DNA: TGTGCCAGCAGCTTGGGGACTAGCGGGGTAGAAGGTGAGCAGTTCTTC. Translated: CASSLGTSGVEGEQFF.

The chain recombines TRBV19 with TRBJ2-3; TRBD2 matches at 7 bases. Germline trimming cut 3 bases from V and 0 bases from J; bases unmatched to any gene: 3. Per the germline V gene, CDR1 is LNHDA and CDR2 is SQIVND (reference sequence). The CDR3 is 15 residues long. CDR3 sequence (DNA): TGTGCCAGTAGTATCAGGGACTACAGCACAGATACGCAGTATTTT. It is translated as CASSIRDYSTDTQYF. The entire variable domain, with the rest obtained from reference TRBV19 and TRBJ2-3, is as follows: DGGITQSPKYLFRKEGQNVTLSCEQNLNHDAMYWYRQDPGQGLRLIYYSQIVNDFQKGDIAEGYSVSREKKESFPLTVTSAQKNPTAFYLCASSIRDYSTDTQYFGPGTRLTVL.

This rearrangement joins TRBV6-1 to TRBJ1-3; D is undetermined. CDR1 is MNHNS and CDR2 is SASEGT in the germline V gene. V gave up 2 bases and J gave up 4 bases, with 12 bases separating them. The CDR3 sequence is 15 residues long. The CDR3: CASSEHVSTGNTIYF. CDR3 nucleotide sequence: TGTGCCAGCAGTGAACATGTTTCTACGGGAAACACCATATATTTT.

The J gene is TRBJ2-5, the V gene TRBV29-1; D ambiguous. The J call may be incorrect, as the DNA end agrees better with TRBJ2-7. Germline loops: CDR1 SQVTM, CDR2 ANQGSEA. There are 12 residues in the CDR3. This CDR3 is CSVGGFSYEQYF. CDR3 nucleotide sequence: TGCAGCGTTGGAGGATTCTCCTACGAGCAGTACTTC.